Given below is one T cell receptor beta chain in context. Its antigen remains unknown. A much larger clone differs by one base, so this may be a read error. These data are taken from a study of T cells in Graves' hyperthyroidism and ophthalmopathy. Study results and caveats: Blood also carried most thyroid clonotypes expanded above 0.001.

Per germline, CDR1 SGHTA and CDR2 FQGNSA. Trimming cost V 1 base and J 3 bases, with 16 bases left between them. This CDR3 is 16 amino acids long. TCR beta CDR3 regions were amplified from RNA transcripts. A set of HTBI primers served as the primers for a first-round RT-PCR of the TCR CDR3. TCRdb called the multiplex PCR reads again in MiXCR, with one record for every CDR3 protein. The data contain about 340,000 distinct CDR3 sequences, 20% to 25% of them singletons. The study enrolled patients aged 18 to 65 with newly diagnosed hyperthyroidism of under 2 months' duration. Sequencing was performed on blood. This clonotype was obtained from a woman in her forties or fifties with Graves' hyperthyroidism. The chain links TRBV7-2 to TRBJ2-7; tentatively, D is TRBD1 (5 bases). The CDR3 region is CASSLGPLLGLYEQYF. The CDR3 bases are TGTGCCAGCAGCTTAGGCCCTCTACTGGGGCTCTACGAGCAGTACTTC.